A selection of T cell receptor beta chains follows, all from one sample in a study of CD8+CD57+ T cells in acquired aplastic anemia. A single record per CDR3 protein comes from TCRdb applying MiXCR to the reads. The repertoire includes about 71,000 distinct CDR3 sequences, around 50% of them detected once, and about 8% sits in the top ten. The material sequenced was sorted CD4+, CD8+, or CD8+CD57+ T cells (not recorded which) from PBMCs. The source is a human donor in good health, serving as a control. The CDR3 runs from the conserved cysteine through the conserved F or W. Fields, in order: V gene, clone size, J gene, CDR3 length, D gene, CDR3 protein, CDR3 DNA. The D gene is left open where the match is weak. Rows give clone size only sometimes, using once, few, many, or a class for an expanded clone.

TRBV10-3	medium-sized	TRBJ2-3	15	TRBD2	CAIRMLAGNTDTQYF	TGTGCCATCAGGATGCTAGCGGGGAACACAGATACGCAGTATTTT
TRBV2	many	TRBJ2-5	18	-	CASSRKWIVGTSQETQYF	TGTGCCAGCAGTAGGAAGTGGATTGTGGGAACCAGCCAAGAGACCCAGTACTTC
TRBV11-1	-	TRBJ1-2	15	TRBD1	CASSFRDRRCDGYTF	TGTGCCAGCAGCTTCCGGGACAGACGATGCGATGGCTACACCTTC
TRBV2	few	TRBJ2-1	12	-	CASETGRNEQFF	TGTGCCAGCGAAACAGGGCGCAATGAGCAGTTCTTC
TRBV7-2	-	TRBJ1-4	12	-	CASSLADEKLFF	TGTGCCAGCAGCTTAGCTGATGAAAAACTGTTTTTT
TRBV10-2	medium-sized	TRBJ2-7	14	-	CASSGRTYSYEQYF	TGCGCCAGCAGTGGGAGGACATACTCCTACGAGCAGTACTTC
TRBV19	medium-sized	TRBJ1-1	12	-	CASSPWGREAFF	TGTGCCAGTAGCCCTTGGGGACGTGAAGCTTTCTTT
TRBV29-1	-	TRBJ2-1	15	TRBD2	CSVLGEGDLGNEQFF	TGCAGCGTTCTCGGGGAGGGAGACTTGGGCAATGAGCAGTTCTTC
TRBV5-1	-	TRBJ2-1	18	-	CASSLEVRGAPIHNEQFF	TGCGCCAGCAGCTTGGAAGTGAGAGGGGCCCCTATCCACAATGAGCAGTTCTTC
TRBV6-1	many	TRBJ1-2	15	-	CASSDMAGETYGYTF	TGTGCCAGCAGTGATATGGCAGGGGAAACCTATGGCTACACCTTC
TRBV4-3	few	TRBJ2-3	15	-	CASSLRVSLADTQYF	TGCGCCAGCAGCCTCCGAGTCTCTCTAGCAGATACGCAGTATTTT
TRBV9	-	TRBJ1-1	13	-	CASSVGRGTEAFF	TGCGCCAGCAGCGTCGGGAGGGGCACTGAAGCTTTCTTT
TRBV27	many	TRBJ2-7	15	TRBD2	CASSLKAGGPYEQYF	TGTGCCAGCAGTTTAAAGGCGGGAGGACCATACGAGCAGTACTTC
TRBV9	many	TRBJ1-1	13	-	CASSGDRLGEAFF	TGTGCCAGCAGCGGAGACAGGCTGGGAGAAGCTTTCTTT
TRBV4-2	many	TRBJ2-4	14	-	CASSQGGSENIQYF	TGTGCCAGCAGCCAAGGTGGTTCCGAAAACATTCAGTACTTC
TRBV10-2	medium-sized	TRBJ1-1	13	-	CASSRGENTEAFF	TGCGCCAGCAGCCGCGGCGAGAACACTGAAGCTTTCTTT
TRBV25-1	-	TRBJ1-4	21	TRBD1	CASSDPRGQGTTSATNEKLFF	TGTGCCAGCAGTGACCCTAGGGGACAGGGCACCACCTCCGCAACTAATGAAAAACTGTTTTTT
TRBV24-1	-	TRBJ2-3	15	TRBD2	CATSDSRGGADTQYF	TGTGCCACCAGTGATTCCCGGGGGGGCGCAGATACGCAGTATTTT
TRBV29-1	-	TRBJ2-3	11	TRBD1	CSVDRDRGAYF	TGCAGCGTTGACCGGGACAGGGGGGCGTATTTT
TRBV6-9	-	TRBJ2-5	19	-	CASSGEVSGGRILEETQYF	TGTGCCAGCAGTGGAGAGGTTTCTGGGGGCAGGATATTAGAGGAGACCCAGTACTTC
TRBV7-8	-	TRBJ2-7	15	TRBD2	CASSLSVAGGYEQYF	TGTGCCAGCAGCTTATCCGTAGCGGGGGGCTACGAGCAGTACTTC
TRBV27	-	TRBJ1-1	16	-	CASRKYASGGGTEAFF	TGTGCCAGCAGGAAATACGCGAGCGGAGGGGGCACTGAAGCTTTCTTT
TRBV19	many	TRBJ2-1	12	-	CASSIAVNEQFF	TGTGCCAGTAGTATAGCAGTCAATGAGCAGTTCTTC
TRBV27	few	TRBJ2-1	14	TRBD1	CASSVQDRDNEQFF	TGTGCCAGCAGCGTACAGGACAGGGACAATGAGCAGTTCTTC